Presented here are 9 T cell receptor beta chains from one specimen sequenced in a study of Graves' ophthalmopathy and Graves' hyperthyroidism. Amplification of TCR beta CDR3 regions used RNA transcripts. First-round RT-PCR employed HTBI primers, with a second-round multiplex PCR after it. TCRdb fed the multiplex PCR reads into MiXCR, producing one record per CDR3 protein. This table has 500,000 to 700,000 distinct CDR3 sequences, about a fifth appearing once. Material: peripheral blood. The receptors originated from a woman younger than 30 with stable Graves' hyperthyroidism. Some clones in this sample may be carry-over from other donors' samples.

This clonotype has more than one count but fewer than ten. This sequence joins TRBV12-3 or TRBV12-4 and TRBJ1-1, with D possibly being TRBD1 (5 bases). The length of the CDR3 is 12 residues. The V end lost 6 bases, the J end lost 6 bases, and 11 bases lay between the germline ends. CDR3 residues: CASSRGVPEAFF. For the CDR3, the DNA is TGTGCCAGCAGCCGAGGGGTCCCTGAAGCTTTCTTT.

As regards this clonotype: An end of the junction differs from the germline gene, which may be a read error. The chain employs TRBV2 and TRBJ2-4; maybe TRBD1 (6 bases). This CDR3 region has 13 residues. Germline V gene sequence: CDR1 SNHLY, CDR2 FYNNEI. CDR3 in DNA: TGTGCCAGCAGTAGTGGGGACAAAAACATTAAGTACTTC. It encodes CASSSGDKNIKYF.

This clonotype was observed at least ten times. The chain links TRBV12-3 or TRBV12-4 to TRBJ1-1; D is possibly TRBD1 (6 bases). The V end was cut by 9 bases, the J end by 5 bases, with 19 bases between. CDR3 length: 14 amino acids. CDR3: CASLQGRLATEAFF. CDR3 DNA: TGTGCCAGTTTACAGGGAAGGCTGGCGACTGAAGCTTTCTTT.

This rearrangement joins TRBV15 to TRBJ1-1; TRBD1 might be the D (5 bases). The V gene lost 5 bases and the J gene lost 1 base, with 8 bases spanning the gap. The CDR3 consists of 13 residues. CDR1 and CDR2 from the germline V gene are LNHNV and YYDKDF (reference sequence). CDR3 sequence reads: CATSATENTEAFF. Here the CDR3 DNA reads TGTGCCACCAGCGCGACAGAGAACACTGAAGCTTTCTTT.

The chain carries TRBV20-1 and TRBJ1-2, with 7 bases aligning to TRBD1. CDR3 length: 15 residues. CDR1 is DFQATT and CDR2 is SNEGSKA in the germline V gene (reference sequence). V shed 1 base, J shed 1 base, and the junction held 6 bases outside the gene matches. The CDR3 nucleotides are TGCAGTGCTAGAGGCCCGGGACAGAATAACTATGGCTACACCTTC. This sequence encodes CSARGPGQNNYGYTF.

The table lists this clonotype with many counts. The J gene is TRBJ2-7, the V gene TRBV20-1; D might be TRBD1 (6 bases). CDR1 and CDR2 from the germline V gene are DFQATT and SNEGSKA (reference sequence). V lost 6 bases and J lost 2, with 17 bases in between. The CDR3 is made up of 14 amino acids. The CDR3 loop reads CSATYREFPYEQYF. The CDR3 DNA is TGCAGTGCCACGTACAGGGAATTCCCCTACGAGCAGTACTTC.

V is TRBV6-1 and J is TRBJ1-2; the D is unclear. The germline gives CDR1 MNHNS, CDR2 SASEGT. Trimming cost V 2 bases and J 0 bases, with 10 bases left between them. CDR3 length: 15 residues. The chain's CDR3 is CASSETEVPNYGYTF. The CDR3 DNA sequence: TGTGCCAGCAGTGAAACTGAAGTCCCTAACTATGGCTACACCTTC.

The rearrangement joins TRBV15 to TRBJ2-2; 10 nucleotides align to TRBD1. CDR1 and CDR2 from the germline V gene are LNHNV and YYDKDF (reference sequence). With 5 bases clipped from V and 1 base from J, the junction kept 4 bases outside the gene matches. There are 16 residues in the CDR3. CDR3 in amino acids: CATSSRTGGNTGELFF. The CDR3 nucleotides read TGTGCCACCAGCTCCCGGACAGGGGGGAACACCGGGGAGCTGTTTTTT. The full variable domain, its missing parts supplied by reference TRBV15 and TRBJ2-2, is DAMVIQNPRYQVTQFGKPVTLSCSQTLNHNVMYWYQQKSSQAPKLLFHYYDKDFNNEADTPDNFQSRRPNTSFCFLDIRSPGLGDTAMYLCATSSRTGGNTGELFFGEGSRLTVL.

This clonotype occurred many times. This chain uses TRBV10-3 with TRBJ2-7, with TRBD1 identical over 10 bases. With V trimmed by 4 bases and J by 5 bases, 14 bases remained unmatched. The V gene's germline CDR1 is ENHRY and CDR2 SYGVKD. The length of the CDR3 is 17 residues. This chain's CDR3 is CAISGYSPGQGSHEQYF. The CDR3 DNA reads TGTGCCATCAGTGGATACTCTCCGGGACAGGGGAGCCACGAGCAGTACTTC.